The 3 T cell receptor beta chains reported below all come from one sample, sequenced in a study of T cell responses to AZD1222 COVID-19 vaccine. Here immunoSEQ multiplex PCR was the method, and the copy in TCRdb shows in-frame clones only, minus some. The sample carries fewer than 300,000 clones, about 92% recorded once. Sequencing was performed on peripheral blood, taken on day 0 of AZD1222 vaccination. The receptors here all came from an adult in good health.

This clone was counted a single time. In nucleotides, the CDR3 is TGTGCCAGCAGTGAACCAGGACAGTCCTATGGCTACACCTTC. This gives the protein CASSEPGQSYGYTF. The chain carries TRBV6-1 and TRBJ1-2, with D tentatively TRBD1 (6 bases). The germline V and J ends were trimmed by 2 bases and 4 bases, with 11 bases remaining between them. The CDR3 loop spans 14 amino acids. Germline CDR1 and CDR2: MNHNS and SASEGT.

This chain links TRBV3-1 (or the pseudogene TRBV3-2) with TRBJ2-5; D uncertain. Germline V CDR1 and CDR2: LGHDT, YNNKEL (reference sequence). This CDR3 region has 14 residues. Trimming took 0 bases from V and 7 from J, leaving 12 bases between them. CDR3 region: CASSQDATVRTQYF. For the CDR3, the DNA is TGTGCCAGCAGCCAAGACGCCACCGTTCGGACCCAGTACTTC.

The CDR3, as DNA: TGCGCCACCCGCACAGGACAGGGGGCCGAACGAACTGAAGCTTTCTTT. Protein: CATRTGQGAERTEAFF. The V gene is TRBV10-2, the J gene TRBJ1-1, with TRBD1 identical over 11 bases. This CDR3 spans 16 amino acids. CDR1 is WSHSY, CDR2 SAAADI, per germline. V was clipped by 10 bases and J by 5 bases; unmatched bases: 15.